A single sample is the source of the 30 T cell receptor beta chains below, sequenced in a study of human T cells and chemical hapten exposure. Time point defined: pre-sensitization, week 0. Treatment defined: therapeutic diphenylcyclopropenone sensitization with weekly scalp DPC. TCRdb analysed the RACE reads with MiXCR anew, one entry per CDR3 protein. The sample includes 200,000 to 300,000 distinct CDR3 sequences, 8.6% seen only once; the top ten take around 2.5%. The sample was whole blood, taken in connection with sensitization to the hapten diphenylcyclopropenone (DPC). The receptors originated from a woman between 35 and 50 years old with alopecia areata. Some clones in this sample may be carry-over from other donors' samples.

This clonotype came up a few times. V and J are TRBV20-1 and TRBJ2-1, with D maybe TRBD2 (6 bases). The V end was cut by 5 bases, the J end by 0 bases, with 11 bases between. The CDR3 loop spans 14 amino acids. CDR1 is DFQATT, CDR2 SNEGSKA, per germline (reference sequence). CDR3 in amino acids: CSAVGGPSYNEQFF. The DNA for the CDR3 is TGCAGTGCTGTGGGAGGCCCCTCCTACAATGAGCAGTTCTTC.

A few counts support this clonotype. This chain uses TRBV29-1 with TRBJ2-7, with 7 bases fitting TRBD1. The germline V gene encodes CDR1 SQVTM and CDR2 ANQGSEA. This CDR3 comprises 13 residues. The V segment lost 4 bases and the J segment 6 bases; nucleotides outside the gene matches: 9. The CDR3 region has the DNA TGCAGCGTTGGTGACAGGGACCCTGCCGAGCAGTACTTC. Translation gives CSVGDRDPAEQYF.

This clonotype has a count of ten or more. V gene TRBV4-3 combines with J gene TRBJ2-7; 14 nucleotides match TRBD2. The CDR3 runs 16 residues. The germline CDR1 and CDR2 sequences are LGHNA and YSLEER. J gave up 4 bases and V 0 bases, and 2 bases lay outside the gene matches. The CDR3 here is CASSQETSGGVYEQYF. The CDR3, as DNA: TGCGCCAGCAGCCAAGAGACTAGCGGGGGGGTTTACGAGCAGTACTTC.

Only a few counts were recorded for this clonotype. The rearrangement joins TRBV5-5 to TRBJ2-3; 8 bases agree with TRBD1. The length of the CDR3 is 15 residues. Germline V lookup: CDR1 SGHKS, CDR2 YYEKEE (reference sequence). The V segment lost 4 bases and the J segment 5 bases; nucleotides outside the gene matches: 9. The CDR3 loop is CASSPYSRGQDTQYF. The CDR3 region has the DNA TGTGCCAGCAGCCCCTATAGCAGGGGGCAAGATACGCAGTATTTT.

The rearrangement uses TRBV9 and TRBJ2-2, with D possibly TRBD2 on 6 matching bases. The CDR3 has 15 residues. The V gene lost 1 base and the J gene lost 7 bases, with 14 bases spanning the gap. Germline V gives CDR1 SGDLS, CDR2 YYNGEE. For the CDR3, the DNA is TGTGCCAGCAGCGTAACGGGCGGGATGATCGGGGAGCTGTTTTTT. Translation: CASSVTGGMIGELFF.

The CDR3 spells CASSSTDGNYEQYF. In DNA form, the CDR3 reads TGTGCCAGCAGTTCCACGGACGGGAACTACGAGCAGTACTTC. This chain connects TRBV2 to TRBJ2-7, with a possible D match to TRBD2 (5 bases). V was pared by 5 bases and J by 3 bases, with 14 bases between. Per the germline V gene, CDR1 is SNHLY and CDR2 is FYNNEI. The CDR3 runs 14 residues.

The chain links TRBV7-2 to TRBJ1-4, with TRBD1 as a possible D gene (5 bases). The CDR3 extends over 11 amino acids. CDR1 is SGHTA and CDR2 is FQGNSA in the germline V gene. V was cut by 4 bases and J by 8 bases, with 5 bases left in between. The CDR3 here is CASSYREKLFF. In DNA, the CDR3 is TGTGCCAGCAGCTACAGGGAAAAACTGTTTTTT.

This clonotype was observed a handful of times. V is TRBV5-1 and J is TRBJ2-1; TRBD2 aligns across 8 bases. The CDR3 covers 15 residues. Germline lookup yields CDR1 SGHRS and CDR2 YFSETQ. Losses at the gene ends were 2 bases for V and 5 bases for J; bases not matched to a gene: 6. The chain's CDR3 is CASSFVSGINNEQFF. CDR3 sequence (DNA): TGCGCCAGCAGCTTTGTTAGCGGGATCAACAATGAGCAGTTCTTC.

The chain links TRBV6-2 or TRBV6-3 to TRBJ2-7, with a possible D match to TRBD1 (5 bases). V dropped 7 bases and J dropped 2 bases, with 15 bases sitting between them. The CDR3 sequence is 14 residues long. The germline V gene has CDR1 MNHEY and CDR2 SVGEGT. The CDR3 reads CASTPGRGPYEQYF. CDR3 nucleotide sequence: TGTGCCAGCACCCCAGGTAGGGGTCCCTACGAGCAGTACTTC.

The chain has TRBV7-2 and TRBJ1-1, with unresolved D. The germline CDR1 and CDR2 sequences are SGHTA and FQGNSA. The CDR3 contains 14 residues. V shed 1 base and J shed 4 bases, with 10 bases lying between them. The DNA of the CDR3 is TGTGCCAGCAGCTTAGTGGGTCCCGCCACTGAAGCTTTCTTT. Amino acids: CASSLVGPATEAFF.

V is TRBV2 and J is TRBJ2-1, with 8 bases identical to TRBD2. Germline trimming cut 7 bases from V and 5 bases from J; bases unmatched to any gene: 13. The CDR3 sequence is 16 residues long. From germline, CDR1 is SNHLY and CDR2 FYNNEI. The CDR3 here is CASTPRGREVDNEQFF. Written as DNA, the CDR3 is TGTGCCAGCACGCCCCGAGGGCGGGAGGTCGACAATGAGCAGTTCTTC.

The CDR3: CRTGLAAVETQYF. The CDR3 bases are TGCAGGACCGGACTAGCGGCCGTGGAGACCCAGTACTTC. The V and J genes are TRBV20-1 and TRBJ2-5, with 10 bases matching TRBD2. Germline V gene sequence: CDR1 DFQATT, CDR2 SNEGSKA (reference sequence). The CDR3 is 13 amino acids.

A word on this clonotype: Relative to the germline gene, one junction end is altered; a read error may explain this. The chain joins TRBV7-2 to TRBJ2-1; D gene ambiguous. The CDR3 has 14 amino acids. Per germline, CDR1 SGHTA and CDR2 FQGNSA. The CDR3 here is CASSFIGRNNEQCF. The CDR3 DNA reads TGTGCCAGCAGCTTTATCGGACGGAACAATGAGCAGTGCTTC.

This rearrangement joins TRBV13 to TRBJ1-5; no firm D call. The V end lost 5 bases, the J end lost 6 bases, and 23 bases lay between the germline ends. Germline V gene lookup returns CDR1 PRHDT and CDR2 FYEKMQ (reference sequence). This CDR3 comprises 17 residues. The CDR3 DNA follows: TGTGCCAGCAGCCCCGCCCAATCCCCGGCTGTAGGTCAGCCCCAGCATTTT. It codes for CASSPAQSPAVGQPQHF.

The chain couples TRBV28 to TRBJ1-3; possibly TRBD1 for D (5 bases). The CDR3 contains 16 residues. Looked up from germline, CDR1 is MDHEN and CDR2 is SYDVKM. Trimming shortened V by 7 bases and J by 0 bases, and 16 bases separated the two germline ends. CDR3 residues: CASTPPGGPSGNTIYF. CDR3 sequence (DNA): TGTGCCAGCACCCCCCCGGGGGGTCCCTCTGGAAACACCATATATTTT.

The gene calls are TRBV10-3 and TRBJ2-7, with D unclear. Trimming removed 5 bases from V and 3 bases from J, with 5 bases in between. CDR3 size: 11 residues. Germline-derived CDR1 and CDR2 are ENHRY and SYGVKD. The CDR3: CAISKGYEQYF. CDR3 coding DNA: TGTGCCATCAGTAAGGGCTACGAGCAGTACTTC.

Concerning this clonotype: This sequence may be a read error, since a much larger clone differs from it by one base. The chain is built from TRBV28 and TRBJ1-1; a weak D match, TRBD1 (5 bases). CDR3 length: 13 amino acids. Germline CDR1 MDHEN, CDR2 SYDVKM. CDR3 loop: CVSSFEGYTEAFF. CDR3 bases: TGTGTCAGCAGTTTTGAGGGGTACACTGAAGCTTTCTTT.

This clonotype was picked up a small number of times. The chain combines TRBV7-3 with TRBJ2-2, with D uncertain. Per germline, CDR1 SGHTA and CDR2 FQGTGA. Trimming took off 1 base at V and 6 bases at J, with 21 bases between the two ends. CDR3 length equals 18 residues. The DNA for the CDR3 is TGTGCCAGCAGCTTAAACGCGCCCCGGGCCTGGGTGGCCGGGGAGCTGTTTTTT. Translation: CASSLNAPRAWVAGELFF. The full variable domain, rest sourced from reference TRBV7-3 and TRBJ2-2, is GAGVSQTPSNKVTEKGKYVELRCDPISGHTALYWYRQSLGQGPEFLIYFQGTGAADDSGLPNDRFFAVRPEGSVSTLKIQRTERGDSAVYLCASSLNAPRAWVAGELFFGEGSRLTVL.

The chain links TRBV15 to TRBJ1-2; the D is unclear. With 0 bases removed from V and 6 bases from J, the gap between germline ends came to 8 bases. Germline V gene sequence: CDR1 LNHNV, CDR2 YYDKDF (reference sequence). CDR3 length: 13 residues. In nucleotides, the CDR3 is TGTGCCACCAGCAGAGATCGGGGAGATGGCTACACCTTC. Translated, it gives CATSRDRGDGYTF.

The V gene is TRBV4-2, the J gene TRBJ1-4; 9 bases fit TRBD1. The length of the CDR3 is 16 residues. The V gene's germline CDR1 is LGHNA and CDR2 YNFKEQ. J lost 7 bases, V lost 4 bases, and 10 bases had no gene match. CDR3 region: CASSPAPGQGVEKLFF. For the CDR3, the DNA is TGTGCCAGCAGCCCTGCGCCGGGACAGGGTGTTGAAAAACTGTTTTTT.

The V call is TRBV6-1, the J call TRBJ2-2, with 9 bases that match TRBD2. Germline loops: CDR1 MNHNS, CDR2 SASEGT. This CDR3 contains 15 residues. V dropped 5 bases and J dropped 6; count of bases not matched to a gene: 7. The CDR3 here is CASSLAGGPAGELFF. CDR3 coding DNA: TGTGCCAGCAGTCTTGCGGGAGGGCCCGCCGGGGAGCTGTTTTTT.

This clonotype occurred a few times. The gene calls are TRBV4-2 and TRBJ2-5; no firm D call. There are 13 residues in the CDR3. The germline CDR1 and CDR2 sequences are LGHNA and YNFKEQ. V lost 2 bases to trimming and J lost 5 bases, with 9 bases between them. The CDR3 sequence: CASSQSSGETQYF. The CDR3 coding sequence is TGTGCCAGCAGCCAATCTTCTGGGGAGACCCAGTACTTC.

This clonotype was detected a few times. The chain links TRBV12-3 or TRBV12-4 to TRBJ2-1, with 10 positions matching TRBD2. CDR3 size: 14 residues. With 9 bases clipped from V and 6 bases from J, the junction kept 8 bases outside the gene matches. The CDR3 DNA reads TGTGCCAGTGAGCGGGAGGGCCGCAGCAATGAGCAGTTCTTC. It codes for CASEREGRSNEQFF.

A note on this clonotype: Mismatch with germline at one junction end may stem from a read error. The V and J genes are TRBV7-2 and TRBJ2-7; TRBD2 aligns across 7 bases. The CDR3 totals 15 residues. The germline V gene has CDR1 SGHTA and CDR2 FQGNSA. The CDR3 sequence: CASSLGGLYSYVQYF. DNA of the CDR3: TGTGCCAGCAGCTTAGGGGGACTATACTCCTACGTGCAGTACTTC.

The genes are TRBV7-9 and TRBJ2-7; 10 bases line up with TRBD1. This CDR3 has 15 amino acids. The V segment lost 5 bases and the J segment 7 bases; nucleotides outside the gene matches: 11. Germline values: CDR1 SEHNR, CDR2 FQNEAQ (reference sequence). The CDR3 reads CASSLPGTGVREQYF. CDR3 sequence (DNA): TGTGCCAGCAGCCTGCCCGGGACAGGGGTTCGGGAGCAGTACTTC.

This clonotype was recorded many times. The chain recombines TRBV27 with TRBJ1-2, with a possible D match to TRBD1 (5 bases). In germline, CDR1 is MNHEY, CDR2 SMNVEV (reference sequence). Trimming removed 6 bases at V and 3 bases at J, with 14 bases between. This CDR3 contains 14 residues. In nucleotides, the CDR3 is TGTGCCAGCAGGGGGGTTGAGGGGTACTATGGCTACACCTTC. It is translated as CASRGVEGYYGYTF.

The chain carries TRBV27 and TRBJ2-4; the D gene is possibly TRBD2 (5 bases). The CDR3 length is 13 residues. The germline V and J ends were trimmed by 3 bases and 6 bases, with 9 bases remaining between them. CDR1 MNHEY and CDR2 SMNVEV come from the germline V gene (reference sequence). The CDR3 reads CASSFGVGNIQYF. CDR3 in DNA: TGTGCCAGCAGTTTCGGGGTCGGAAACATTCAGTACTTC.

The chain recombines TRBV9 with TRBJ1-6; unclear D gene. The V end lost 0 bases, the J end lost 7 bases, and 8 bases lay between the germline ends. This CDR3 has 14 residues. CDR1 is SGDLS and CDR2 is YYNGEE in the germline V gene. CDR3 bases: TGTGCCAGCAGCGTAGATCTCAGGAATTCACCCCTCCACTTT. This sequence encodes CASSVDLRNSPLHF.

The genes are TRBV4-2 and TRBJ1-2, with 9 bases fitting TRBD1. This CDR3 spans 16 amino acids. V gave up 0 bases and J gave up 4 bases; unmatched junction bases: 6. Per germline, CDR1 LGHNA and CDR2 YNFKEQ. CDR3 amino acids: CASSQDLSQGAYGYTF. The CDR3 DNA reads as TGTGCCAGCAGCCAAGATCTGTCACAGGGGGCCTATGGCTACACCTTC.

This clonotype has just a few counts. The CDR3: CASSLAGLKNEKLFF. The CDR3 DNA reads TGTGCCAGCAGCTTAGCAGGACTAAAAAATGAAAAACTGTTTTTT. The chain combines TRBV7-2 with TRBJ1-4; D remains unclear. CDR1 and CDR2 from the germline V gene are SGHTA and FQGNSA. Trimming removed 0 bases at V and 5 bases at J, with 10 bases between. The CDR3 spans 15 residues.